Detailed here is one T cell receptor beta chain. No antigen is known for it. This CDR3 region has 13 residues. CDR1 MGHDK and CDR2 SYGVNS come from the germline V gene. V lost 3 bases and J 4 bases, leaving 9 bases between the germline ends. This entry comes from a study of T cell responses to AZD1222 COVID-19 vaccine. General study findings and limits: Most donors were white British and more were female, and clonal diversity was possibly underestimated. Compared with day 0, the breadth and depth of the Spike-specific TCR repertoire rose significantly after two doses of AZD1222.

Using immunoSEQ multiplex PCR, the repertoire was profiled, and TCRdb retains in-frame clones only, with some absent. The sample has around 100,000 clones; about 87% are singletons. This sequence originates from an adult in good health. The source was peripheral blood, collected on day 0 of MenACWY control vaccination. The J gene is TRBJ2-5, the V gene TRBV25-1; unclear D gene. CDR3 coding DNA: TGTGCCAGCAGTGAGGTACATACAGAGACCCAGTACTTC. Amino acids: CASSEVHTETQYF.